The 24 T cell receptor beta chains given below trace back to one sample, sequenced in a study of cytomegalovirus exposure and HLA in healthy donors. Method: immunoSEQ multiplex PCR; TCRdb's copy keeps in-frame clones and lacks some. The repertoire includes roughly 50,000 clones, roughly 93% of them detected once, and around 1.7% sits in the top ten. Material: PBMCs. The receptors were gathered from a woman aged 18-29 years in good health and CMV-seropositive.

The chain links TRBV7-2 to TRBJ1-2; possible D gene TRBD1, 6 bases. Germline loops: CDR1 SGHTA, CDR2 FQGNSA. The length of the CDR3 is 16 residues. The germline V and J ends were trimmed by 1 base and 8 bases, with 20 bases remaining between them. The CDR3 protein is CASSLGPGTPFGGYTF. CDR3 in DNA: TGTGCCAGCAGCTTAGGCCCCGGGACACCCTTTGGGGGCTACACCTTC.

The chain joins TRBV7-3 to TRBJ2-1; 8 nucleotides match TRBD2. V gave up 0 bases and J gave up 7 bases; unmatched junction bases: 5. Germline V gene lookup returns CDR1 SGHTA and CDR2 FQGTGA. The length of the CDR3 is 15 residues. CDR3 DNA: TGTGCCAGCAGCTTAACCCGGGGGGGCAGGAATGAGCAGTTCTTC. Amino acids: CASSLTRGGRNEQFF.

The CDR3 DNA reads as TGCGCCAGCAGCCAAGGAGGAGGGACAGGACAAGCCAAAAACATTCAGTACTTC. Encoded protein: CASSQGGGTGQAKNIQYF. V gene TRBV4-1 combines with J gene TRBJ2-4, with TRBD1 matching over 8 bases. CDR3 length: 18 residues. V lost 1 base and J lost 0; bases outside the gene matches: 8. Germline loops: CDR1 MGHRA, CDR2 YSYEKL.

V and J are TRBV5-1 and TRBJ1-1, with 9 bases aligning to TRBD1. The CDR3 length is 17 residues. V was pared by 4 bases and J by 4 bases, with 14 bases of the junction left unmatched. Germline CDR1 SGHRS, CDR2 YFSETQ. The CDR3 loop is CASSTQGTGPQGTEAFF. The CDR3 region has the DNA TGCGCCAGCAGCACACAAGGGACAGGGCCCCAGGGCACTGAAGCTTTCTTT.

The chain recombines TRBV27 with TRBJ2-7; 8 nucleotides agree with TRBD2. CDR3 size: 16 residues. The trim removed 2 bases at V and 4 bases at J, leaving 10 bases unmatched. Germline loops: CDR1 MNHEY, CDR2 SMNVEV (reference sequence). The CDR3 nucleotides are TGTGCCAGCAGTTTAACCCTAACTAGCGGAATTTACGAGCAGTACTTC. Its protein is CASSLTLTSGIYEQYF.

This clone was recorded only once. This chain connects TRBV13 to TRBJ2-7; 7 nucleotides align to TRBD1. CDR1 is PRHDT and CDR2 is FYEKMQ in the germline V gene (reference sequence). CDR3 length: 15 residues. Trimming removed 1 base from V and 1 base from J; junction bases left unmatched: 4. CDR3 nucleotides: TGTGCCAGCAGCTTAGCCAGACAGGGTTCCTACGAGCAGTACTTC. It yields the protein CASSLARQGSYEQYF. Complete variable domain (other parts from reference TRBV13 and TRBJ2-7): AAGVIQSPRHLIKEKRETATLKCYPIPRHDTVYWYQQGPGQDPQFLISFYEKMQSDKGSIPDRFSAQQFSDYHSELNMSSLELGDSALYFCASSLARQGSYEQYFGPGTRLTVT.

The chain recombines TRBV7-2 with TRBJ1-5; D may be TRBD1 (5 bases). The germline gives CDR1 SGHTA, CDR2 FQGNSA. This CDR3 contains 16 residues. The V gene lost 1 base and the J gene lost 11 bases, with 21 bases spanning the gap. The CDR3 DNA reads TGTGCCAGCAGCTTAGTTGGGAGTGGGGGGAGCAGAGCCCAGCATTTT. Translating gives CASSLVGSGGSRAQHF.

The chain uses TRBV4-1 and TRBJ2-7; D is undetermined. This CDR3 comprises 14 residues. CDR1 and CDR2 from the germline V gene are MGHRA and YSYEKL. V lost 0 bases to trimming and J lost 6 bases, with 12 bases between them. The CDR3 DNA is TGCGCCAGCAGCCAAGATATCGGTCCCGGCGAGCAGTACTTC. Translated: CASSQDIGPGEQYF.

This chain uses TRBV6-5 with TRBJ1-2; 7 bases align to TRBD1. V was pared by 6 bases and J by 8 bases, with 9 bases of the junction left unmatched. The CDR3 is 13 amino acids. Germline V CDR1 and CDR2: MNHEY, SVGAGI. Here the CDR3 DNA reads TGTGCCAGCAGCCACCAAACAGGGGTCGGCTACACCTTC. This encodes CASSHQTGVGYTF.

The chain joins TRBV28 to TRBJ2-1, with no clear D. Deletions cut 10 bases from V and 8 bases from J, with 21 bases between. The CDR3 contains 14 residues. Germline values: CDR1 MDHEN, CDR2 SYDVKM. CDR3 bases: TGTGCCAACACTCCGACTTTCACGGCCGATGAGCAGTTCTTC. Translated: CANTPTFTADEQFF.

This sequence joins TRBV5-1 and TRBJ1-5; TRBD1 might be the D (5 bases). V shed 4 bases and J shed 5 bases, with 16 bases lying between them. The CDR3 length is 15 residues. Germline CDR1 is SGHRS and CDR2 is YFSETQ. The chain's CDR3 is CASSPGDEIYQPQHF. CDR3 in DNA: TGCGCCAGCAGCCCGGGGGACGAAATTTATCAGCCCCAGCATTTT. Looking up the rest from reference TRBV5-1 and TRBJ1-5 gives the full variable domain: KAGVTQTPRYLIKTRGQQVTLSCSPISGHRSVSWYQQTPGQGLQFLFEYFSETQRNKGNFPGRFSGRQFSNSRSEMNVSTLELGDSALYLCASSPGDEIYQPQHFGDGTRLSIL.

CDR3 sequence (DNA): TGTGCCAGCAGCCCTCGTTCGGGACAGGGGAACTATGGCTACACCTTC. As protein: CASSPRSGQGNYGYTF. The gene calls are TRBV7-2 and TRBJ1-2; 10 positions match TRBD1. Unmatched junction bases numbered 8, after V lost 5 bases and J lost 2 bases. Germline-derived CDR1 and CDR2 are SGHTA and FQGNSA. The length of the CDR3 is 16 residues. Complete variable domain (other parts from reference TRBV7-2 and TRBJ1-2): GAGVSQSPSNKVTEKGKDVELRCDPISGHTALYWYRQSLGQGLEFLIYFQGNSAPDKSGLPSDRFSAERTGGSVSTLTIQRTQQEDSAVYLCASSPRSGQGNYGYTFGSGTRLTVV.

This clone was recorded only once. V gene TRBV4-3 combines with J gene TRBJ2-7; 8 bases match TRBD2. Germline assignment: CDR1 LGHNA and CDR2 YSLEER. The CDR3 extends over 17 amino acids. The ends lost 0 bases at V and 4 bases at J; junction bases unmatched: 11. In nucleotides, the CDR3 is TGCGCCAGCAGCCAAGAGAGGACAGCGGGGGTTGTGTACGAGCAGTACTTC. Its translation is CASSQERTAGVVYEQYF.

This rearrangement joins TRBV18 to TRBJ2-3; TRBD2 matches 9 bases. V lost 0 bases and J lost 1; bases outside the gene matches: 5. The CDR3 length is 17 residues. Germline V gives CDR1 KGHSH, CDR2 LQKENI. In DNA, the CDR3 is TGTGCCAGCTCACCACCGGCGGGGGGGTCGCGCACAGATACGCAGTATTTT. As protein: CASSPPAGGSRTDTQYF.

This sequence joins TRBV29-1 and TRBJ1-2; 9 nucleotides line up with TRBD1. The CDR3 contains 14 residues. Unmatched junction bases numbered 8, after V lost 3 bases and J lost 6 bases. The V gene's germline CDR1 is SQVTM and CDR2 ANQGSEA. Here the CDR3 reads CSVDRQGVGNGYTF. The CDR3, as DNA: TGCAGCGTTGACCGACAGGGGGTGGGTAATGGCTACACCTTC.

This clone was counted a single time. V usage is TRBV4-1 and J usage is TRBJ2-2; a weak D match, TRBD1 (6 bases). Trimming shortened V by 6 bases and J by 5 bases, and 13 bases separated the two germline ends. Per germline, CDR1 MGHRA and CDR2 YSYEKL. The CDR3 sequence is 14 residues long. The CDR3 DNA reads TGCGCCAGCAGAGTGGAAAGGGGGACCGGGGAGCTGTTTTTT. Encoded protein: CASRVERGTGELFF.

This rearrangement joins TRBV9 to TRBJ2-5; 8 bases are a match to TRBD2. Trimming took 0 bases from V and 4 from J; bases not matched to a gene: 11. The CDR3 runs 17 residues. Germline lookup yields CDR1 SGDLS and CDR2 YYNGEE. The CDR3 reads CASSVDMGGTRRETQYF. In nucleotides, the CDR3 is TGTGCCAGCAGCGTAGACATGGGGGGGACTAGAAGAGAGACCCAGTACTTC. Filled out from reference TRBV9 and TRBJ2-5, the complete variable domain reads DSGVTQTPKHLITATGQRVTLRCSPRSGDLSVYWYQQSLDQGLQFLIQYYNGEERAKGNILERFSAQQFPDLHSELNLSSLELGDSALYFCASSVDMGGTRRETQYFGPGTRLLVL.

CDR3 region: CASSDSPRRGGETQYF. CDR3 coding DNA: TGTGCCAGCAGTGACTCCCCACGGCGGGGAGGGGAGACCCAGTACTTC. This chain joins TRBV6-4 and TRBJ2-5, with TRBD2 identical over 7 bases. This CDR3 region has 16 residues. The germline V gene has CDR1 MRHNA and CDR2 SNTAGT. V trimming: 0 bases; J trimming: 5 bases; junction bases outside the gene matches: 9.

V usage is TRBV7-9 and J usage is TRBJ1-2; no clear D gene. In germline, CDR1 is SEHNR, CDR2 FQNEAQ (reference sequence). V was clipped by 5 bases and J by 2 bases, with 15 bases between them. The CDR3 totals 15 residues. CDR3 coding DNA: TGTGCCAGCAGCCATAGCGATGGACGAAACTATGGCTACACCTTC. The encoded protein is CASSHSDGRNYGYTF.

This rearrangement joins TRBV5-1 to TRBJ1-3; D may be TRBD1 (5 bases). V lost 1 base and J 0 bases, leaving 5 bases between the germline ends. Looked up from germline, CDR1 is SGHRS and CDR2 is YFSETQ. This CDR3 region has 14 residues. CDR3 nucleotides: TGCGCCAGCAGCTTGCAGGGCTCTGGAAACACCATATATTTT. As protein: CASSLQGSGNTIYF.

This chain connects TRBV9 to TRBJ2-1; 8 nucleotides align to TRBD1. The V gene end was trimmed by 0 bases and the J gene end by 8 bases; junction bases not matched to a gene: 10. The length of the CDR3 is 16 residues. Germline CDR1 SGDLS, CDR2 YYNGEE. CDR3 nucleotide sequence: TGTGCCAGCAGCGTAGTGCAGACAGGGGAGAGCGATGAGCAGTTCTTC. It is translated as CASSVVQTGESDEQFF.

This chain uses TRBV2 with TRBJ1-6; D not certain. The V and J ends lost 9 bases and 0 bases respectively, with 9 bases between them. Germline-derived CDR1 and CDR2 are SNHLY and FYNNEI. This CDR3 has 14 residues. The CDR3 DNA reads TGTGCCAGACGGAGGAGCTCCTATAATTCACCCCTCCACTTT. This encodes CARRRSSYNSPLHF.

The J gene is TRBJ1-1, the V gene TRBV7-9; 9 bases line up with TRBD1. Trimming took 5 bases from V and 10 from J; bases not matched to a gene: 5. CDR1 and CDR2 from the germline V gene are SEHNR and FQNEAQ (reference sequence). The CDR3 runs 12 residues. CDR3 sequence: CASSSRQGGAFF. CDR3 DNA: TGTGCCAGCAGCAGCCGACAGGGGGGAGCTTTCTTT.

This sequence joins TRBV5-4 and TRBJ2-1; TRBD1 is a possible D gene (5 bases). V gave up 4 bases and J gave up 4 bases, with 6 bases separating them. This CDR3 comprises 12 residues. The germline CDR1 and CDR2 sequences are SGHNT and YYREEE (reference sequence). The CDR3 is CASSDSYNEQFF. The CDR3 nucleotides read TGTGCCAGCAGCGACAGTTACAATGAGCAGTTCTTC.